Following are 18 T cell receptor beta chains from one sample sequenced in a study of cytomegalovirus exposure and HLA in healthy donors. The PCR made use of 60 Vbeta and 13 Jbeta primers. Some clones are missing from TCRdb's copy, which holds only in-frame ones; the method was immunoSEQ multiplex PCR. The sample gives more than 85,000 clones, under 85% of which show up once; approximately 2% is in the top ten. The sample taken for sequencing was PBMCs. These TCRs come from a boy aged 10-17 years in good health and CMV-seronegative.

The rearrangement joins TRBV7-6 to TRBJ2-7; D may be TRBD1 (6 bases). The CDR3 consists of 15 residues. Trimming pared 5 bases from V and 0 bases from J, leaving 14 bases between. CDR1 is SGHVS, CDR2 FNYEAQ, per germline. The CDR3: CASSPTRDISYEQYF. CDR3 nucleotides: TGTGCCAGCAGCCCAACCCGGGACATCTCCTACGAGCAGTACTTC. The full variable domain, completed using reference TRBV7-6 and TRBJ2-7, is GAGVSQSPRYKVTKRGQDVALRCDPISGHVSLYWYRQALGQGPEFLTYFNYEAQQDKSGLPNDRFSAERPEGSISTLTIQRTEQRDSAMYRCASSPTRDISYEQYFGPGTRLTVT.

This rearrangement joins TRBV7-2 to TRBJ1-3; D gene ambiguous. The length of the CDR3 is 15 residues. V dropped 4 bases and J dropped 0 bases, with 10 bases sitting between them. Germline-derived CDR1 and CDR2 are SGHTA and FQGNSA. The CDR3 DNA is TGTGCCAGCAGCTCCCGTGACTACTCTGGAAACACCATATATTTT. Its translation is CASSSRDYSGNTIYF.

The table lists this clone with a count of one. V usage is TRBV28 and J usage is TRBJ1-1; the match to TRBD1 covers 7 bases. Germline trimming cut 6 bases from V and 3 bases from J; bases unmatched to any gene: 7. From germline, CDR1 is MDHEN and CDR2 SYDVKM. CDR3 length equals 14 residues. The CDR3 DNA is TGTGCCAGCAGAGACAGGGTTCGGGACACTGAAGCTTTCTTT. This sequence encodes CASRDRVRDTEAFF.

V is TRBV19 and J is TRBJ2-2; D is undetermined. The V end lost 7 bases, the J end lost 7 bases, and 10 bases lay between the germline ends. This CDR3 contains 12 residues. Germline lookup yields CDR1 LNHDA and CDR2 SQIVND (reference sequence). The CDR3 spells CASTITGGELFF. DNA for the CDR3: TGTGCCAGTACGATAACGGGCGGGGAGCTGTTTTTT.

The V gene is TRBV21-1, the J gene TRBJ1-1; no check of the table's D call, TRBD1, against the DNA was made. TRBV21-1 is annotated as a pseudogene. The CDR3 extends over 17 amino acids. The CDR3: CASSKAAVHRVGTEAFF. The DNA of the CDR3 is TGTGCCAGCAGCAAAGCTGCGGTTCACAGGGTGGGCACTGAAGCTTTCTTT.

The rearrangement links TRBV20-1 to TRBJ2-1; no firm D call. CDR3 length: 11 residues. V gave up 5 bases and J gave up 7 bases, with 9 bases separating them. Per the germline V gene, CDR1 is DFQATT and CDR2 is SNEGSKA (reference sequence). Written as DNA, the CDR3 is TGCAGTGCTCCCTTTCCGAATGAGCAGTTCTTC. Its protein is CSAPFPNEQFF.

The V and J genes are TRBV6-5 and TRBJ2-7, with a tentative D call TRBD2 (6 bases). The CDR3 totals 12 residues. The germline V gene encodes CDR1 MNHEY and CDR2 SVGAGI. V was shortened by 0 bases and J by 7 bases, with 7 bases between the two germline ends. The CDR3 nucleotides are TGTGCCAGCAGTTACTCCGGGGGAGAGCAGTACTTC. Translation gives CASSYSGGEQYF.

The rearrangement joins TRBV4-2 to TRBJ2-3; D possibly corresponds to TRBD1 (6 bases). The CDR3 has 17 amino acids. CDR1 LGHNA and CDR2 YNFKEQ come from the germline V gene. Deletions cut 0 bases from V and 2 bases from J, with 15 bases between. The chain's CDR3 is CASSQDRTEAYTDTQYF. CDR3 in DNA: TGTGCCAGCAGCCAAGATCGGACAGAGGCCTACACAGATACGCAGTATTTT.

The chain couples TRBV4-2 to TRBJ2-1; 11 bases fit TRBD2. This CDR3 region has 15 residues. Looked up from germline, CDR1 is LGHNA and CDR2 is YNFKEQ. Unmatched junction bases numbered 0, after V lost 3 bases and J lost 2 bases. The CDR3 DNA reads TGTGCCAGCAGCCAGGGACTAGCGGCCTACAATGAGCAGTTCTTC. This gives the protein CASSQGLAAYNEQFF.

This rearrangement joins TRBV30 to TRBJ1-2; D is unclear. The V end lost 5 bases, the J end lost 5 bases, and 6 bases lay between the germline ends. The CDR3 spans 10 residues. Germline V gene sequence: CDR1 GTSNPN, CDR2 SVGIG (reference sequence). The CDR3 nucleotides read TGTGCCTGGTTCACATATGGCTACACCTTC. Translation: CAWFTYGYTF.

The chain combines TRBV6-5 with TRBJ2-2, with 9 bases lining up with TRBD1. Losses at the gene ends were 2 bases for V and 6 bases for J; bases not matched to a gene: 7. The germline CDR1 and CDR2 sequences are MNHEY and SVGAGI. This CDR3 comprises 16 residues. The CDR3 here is CASSYGAGQGAGELFF. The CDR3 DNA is TGTGCCAGCAGTTACGGGGCGGGACAGGGCGCCGGGGAGCTGTTTTTT.

CDR3 loop: CASSYSPIGEQYF. In DNA, the CDR3 is TGTGCCAGCAGTTATTCCCCCATCGGGGAACAGTACTTC. The gene calls are TRBV6-5 and TRBJ2-7; possibly TRBD2 for D (5 bases). Trimming removed 3 bases at V and 10 bases at J, with 16 bases between. The CDR3 totals 13 residues. The germline V gene has CDR1 MNHEY and CDR2 SVGAGI.

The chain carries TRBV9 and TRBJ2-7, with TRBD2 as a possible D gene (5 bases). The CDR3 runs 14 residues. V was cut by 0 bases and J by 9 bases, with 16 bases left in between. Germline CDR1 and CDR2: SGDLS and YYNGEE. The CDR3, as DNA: TGTGCCAGCAGCGTAGGAACTAGGCCCTCGGGGCAGTACTTC. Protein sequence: CASSVGTRPSGQYF.

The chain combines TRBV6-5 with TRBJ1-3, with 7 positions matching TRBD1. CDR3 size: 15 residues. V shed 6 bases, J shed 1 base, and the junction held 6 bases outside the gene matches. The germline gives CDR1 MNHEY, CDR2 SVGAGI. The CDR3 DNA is TGTGCCAGCAGCAGGACAGGAGATTCTGGAAACACCATATATTTT. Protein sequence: CASSRTGDSGNTIYF.

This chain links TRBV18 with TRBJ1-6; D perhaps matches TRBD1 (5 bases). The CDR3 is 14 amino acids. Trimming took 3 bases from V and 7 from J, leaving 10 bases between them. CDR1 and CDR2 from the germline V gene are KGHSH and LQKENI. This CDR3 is CASSPGGRNSPLHF. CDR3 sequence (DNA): TGTGCCAGCTCACCGGGGGGAAGGAATTCACCCCTCCACTTT.

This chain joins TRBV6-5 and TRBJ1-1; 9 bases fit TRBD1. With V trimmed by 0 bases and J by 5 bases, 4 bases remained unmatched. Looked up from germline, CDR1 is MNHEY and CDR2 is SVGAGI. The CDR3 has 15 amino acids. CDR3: CASSYSDRGITEAFF. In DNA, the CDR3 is TGTGCCAGCAGTTACTCCGACAGGGGGATAACTGAAGCTTTCTTT.

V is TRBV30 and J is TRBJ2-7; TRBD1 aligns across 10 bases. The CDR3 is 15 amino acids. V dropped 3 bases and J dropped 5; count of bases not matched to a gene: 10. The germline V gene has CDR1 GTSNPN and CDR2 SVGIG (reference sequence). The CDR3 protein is CAWSGTGVPGDEQYF. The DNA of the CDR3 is TGTGCCTGGAGCGGGACAGGGGTCCCGGGGGACGAGCAGTACTTC.

For the CDR3, the DNA is TGTGCCAGCAGTGAGGTAGGGGGACAGATGCGGGAAAAACTGTTTTTT. It yields the protein CASSEVGGQMREKLFF. J is TRBJ1-4 and V is TRBV25-1, with 7 bases identical to TRBD1. The trim removed 3 bases at V and 8 bases at J, leaving 12 bases unmatched. The CDR3 contains 16 residues. Per germline, CDR1 MGHDK and CDR2 SYGVNS.